These 16 T cell receptor beta chains share one sample of origin, sequenced in a study of CD8 T cells in Susac syndrome. Reverse transcription of about 0.45 to 1 ug RNA used random hexamers. From the immunoSEQ multiplex PCR reads, TCRdb called clonotypes with MiXCR, one entry per CDR3 protein. Among tens of thousands of distinct CDR3 sequences listed, roughly 90% were seen once. The sequenced material came from CD8+ T cells from PBMCs. Receptor source: a human donor with multiple sclerosis.

CDR3: CASSLSLGGGRDEQFF. Here the CDR3 DNA reads TGTGCCAGCAGCCTATCGCTAGGCGGGGGGCGCGATGAGCAGTTCTTC. The chain is built from TRBV11-2 and TRBJ2-1; 8 nucleotides align to TRBD2. There are 16 residues in the CDR3. V lost 5 bases, J lost 8 bases, and 14 bases stayed unmatched. CDR1 is SGHAT and CDR2 is FQNNGV in the germline V gene.

The chain links TRBV4-1 to TRBJ2-2; perhaps TRBD2 as D (5 bases). V was pared by 1 base and J by 2 bases, with 8 bases between. The length of the CDR3 is 15 residues. Germline assignment: CDR1 MGHRA and CDR2 YSYEKL. CDR3 region: CASSQAGLNTGELFF. CDR3 DNA: TGCGCCAGCAGCCAAGCAGGACTTAACACCGGGGAGCTGTTTTTT.

The V and J genes are TRBV30 and TRBJ2-7, with D possibly matching TRBD1 (5 bases). CDR3 length: 16 residues. V lost 2 bases, J lost 0 bases, and 17 bases lay in between. Looked up from germline, CDR1 is GTSNPN and CDR2 is SVGIG (reference sequence). DNA of the CDR3: TGTGCCTGGAGTACCATCCCGAGACAGAGCTCCTACGAGCAGTACTTC. It encodes CAWSTIPRQSSYEQYF.

V gene TRBV24-1 combines with J gene TRBJ2-7; 7 nucleotides align to TRBD1. V shed 7 bases, J shed 3 bases, and the junction held 5 bases outside the gene matches. Germline loops: CDR1 KGHDR, CDR2 SFDVKD. This CDR3 contains 13 residues. CDR3 amino acids: CATSDRAHYEQYF. The CDR3 DNA reads TGTGCCACCAGCGACAGGGCCCACTACGAGCAGTACTTC.

V is TRBV11-2 and J is TRBJ2-3; D is possibly TRBD2 (6 bases). The V gene's germline CDR1 is SGHAT and CDR2 FQNNGV. The V and J ends lost 3 bases and 0 bases respectively, with 7 bases between them. This CDR3 is 14 amino acids long. This CDR3 is CASSLGGSTDTQYF. CDR3 nucleotide sequence: TGTGCCAGCAGCTTGGGGGGTAGCACAGATACGCAGTATTTT.

The chain joins TRBV5-6 to TRBJ2-5, with TRBD2 identical over 9 bases. Looked up from germline, CDR1 is SGHDT and CDR2 is YYEEEE. The CDR3 is made up of 15 amino acids. The junction had 7 bases not matched to a gene; V was cut back by 4 bases and J by 3 bases. The CDR3 DNA reads as TGTGCCAGCAGCCTAATGACTAGCGGAGAAGAGACCCAGTACTTC. Translating it yields CASSLMTSGEETQYF. Full variable domain (outside the CDR3, taken from reference TRBV5-6 and TRBJ2-5): DAGVTQSPTHLIKTRGQQVTLRCSPKSGHDTVSWYQQALGQGPQFIFQYYEEEERQRGNFPDRFSGHQFPNYSSELNVNALLLGDSALYLCASSLMTSGEETQYFGPGTRLLVL.

This chain uses TRBV27 with TRBJ2-1; possibly TRBD2 for D (7 bases). Germline assignment: CDR1 MNHEY and CDR2 SMNVEV (reference sequence). The CDR3 loop spans 16 amino acids. The germline V and J ends were trimmed by 2 bases and 4 bases, with 15 bases remaining between them. In DNA form, the CDR3 reads TGTGCCAGCAGTTTAGGCGGGGGCGTTGGGTACAATGAGCAGTTCTTC. Encoded protein: CASSLGGGVGYNEQFF.

V is TRBV11-2 and J is TRBJ1-6, with TRBD1 matching 7 bases. This CDR3 region has 14 residues. J gave up 3 bases and V 5 bases, and 1 base lay outside the gene matches. The V gene's germline CDR1 is SGHAT and CDR2 FQNNGV. The CDR3 DNA is TGTGCCAGCAGCGGGGACAGCTATAATTCACCCCTCCACTTT. Amino acid sequence: CASSGDSYNSPLHF.

The chain uses TRBV27 and TRBJ2-3; 11 bases are a match to TRBD1. V dropped 4 bases and J dropped 4; count of bases not matched to a gene: 7. Germline V CDR1 and CDR2: MNHEY, SMNVEV (reference sequence). The CDR3 is made up of 16 amino acids. CDR3 amino acids: CASSSLGGQGADTQYF. The CDR3 nucleotides are TGTGCCAGCAGTTCCCTGGGGGGACAGGGGGCAGATACGCAGTATTTT.

The chain carries TRBV4-1 and TRBJ2-7; possibly TRBD2 for D (6 bases). Germline loops: CDR1 MGHRA, CDR2 YSYEKL. Trimming cost V 0 bases and J 2 bases, with 11 bases left between them. There are 15 residues in the CDR3. CDR3 bases: TGCGCCAGCAGCCAAGAATGGAGGGGAACCTACGAGCAGTACTTC. Its translation is CASSQEWRGTYEQYF.

The rearrangement links TRBV3-1 to TRBJ2-2; TRBD2 aligns across 11 bases. Germline V gene lookup returns CDR1 LGHDT and CDR2 YNNKEL (reference sequence). The V and J ends lost 6 bases and 6 bases, in that order; junction bases with no gene match: 18. This CDR3 is 19 amino acids long. The CDR3 DNA reads TGTGCCAGCAGAAATGATGTGGGACTAGCGGCCAGAAGTTCCGGGGAGCTGTTTTTT. Amino acid sequence: CASRNDVGLAARSSGELFF.

This clonotype was observed once. The J gene is TRBJ2-3, the V gene TRBV24-1; the D is unclear. Per the germline V gene, CDR1 is KGHDR and CDR2 is SFDVKD. Trimming stripped 1 base from V and 3 bases from J, with 7 bases between. This CDR3 region has 14 residues. CDR3 protein: CATSDLSSTDTQYF. The DNA for the CDR3 is TGTGCCACCAGTGATTTAAGCTCGACAGATACGCAGTATTTT.

The chain is built from TRBV20-1 and TRBJ1-3, with a tentative D call TRBD1 (5 bases). There are 16 residues in the CDR3. Germline V CDR1 and CDR2: DFQATT, SNEGSKA (reference sequence). The ends were cut back, 0 bases at V and 0 bases at J, with 12 bases in the middle. CDR3 DNA: TGCAGTGCTAGAGATAGCACAGGCTACTCTGGAAACACCATATATTTT. Translating gives CSARDSTGYSGNTIYF.

The chain recombines TRBV11-2 with TRBJ2-1; perhaps TRBD2 as D (5 bases). This CDR3 is 14 amino acids long. Germline V gene lookup returns CDR1 SGHAT and CDR2 FQNNGV. The ends were cut back, 5 bases at V and 5 bases at J, with 13 bases in the middle. The CDR3 DNA follows: TGTGCCAGCAGCGCTAATCGGGATGACAATGAGCAGTTCTTC. This encodes CASSANRDDNEQFF.

This chain connects TRBV2 to TRBJ2-1; TRBD1 matches 8 bases. The germline V gene has CDR1 SNHLY and CDR2 FYNNEI. V lost 10 bases and J lost 1; bases outside the gene matches: 3. The length of the CDR3 is 13 residues. The CDR3 sequence: CATRTGSYNEQFF. CDR3 sequence (DNA): TGTGCCACCCGGACAGGGTCCTACAATGAGCAGTTCTTC.

The chain is built from TRBV12-3 or TRBV12-4 and TRBJ1-1, with D perhaps TRBD1 (5 bases). The ends were cut back, 4 bases at V and 0 bases at J, with 18 bases in the middle. The length of the CDR3 is 17 residues. The CDR3 protein is CASSSGTFGPMNTEAFF. CDR3 sequence (DNA): TGTGCCAGCAGTTCTGGGACTTTCGGACCCATGAACACTGAAGCTTTCTTT.